The 30 T cell receptor beta chains listed next were all sequenced from one sample in a study of cytomegalovirus exposure and HLA in healthy donors. Method: immunoSEQ multiplex PCR; TCRdb's copy keeps in-frame clones and lacks some. The sample contains around 160,000 clones, 91% of which appear only once. Sequenced sample: PBMCs. The receptors were gathered from a woman in her late teens or twenties in good health and CMV-seropositive.

This clone has a single count. The gene calls are TRBV2 and TRBJ2-5, with 10 nucleotides matching TRBD2. The germline V gene has CDR1 SNHLY and CDR2 FYNNEI. V dropped 3 bases and J dropped 4; count of bases not matched to a gene: 5. The CDR3 extends over 15 amino acids. CDR3 protein: CASSEERGGRETQYF. The CDR3 DNA sequence: TGTGCCAGCAGTGAGGAGCGGGGGGGCCGAGAGACCCAGTACTTC.

The rearrangement links TRBV5-1 to TRBJ1-1; 7 nucleotides align to TRBD1. The CDR3 consists of 14 residues. Germline loops: CDR1 SGHRS, CDR2 YFSETQ. Unmatched junction bases numbered 11, after V lost 6 bases and J lost 6 bases. The CDR3 region is CASTLEQGSPEAFF. In DNA form, the CDR3 reads TGCGCCAGCACCCTAGAACAGGGGTCCCCTGAAGCTTTCTTT.

The CDR3 is CASSYGLGRDIQYF. CDR3 coding DNA: TGTGCCAGCAGTTACGGGTTGGGTCGGGACATTCAGTACTTC. V and J are TRBV6-5 and TRBJ2-4; D is undetermined. The CDR3 is 14 amino acids. CDR1 and CDR2 from the germline V gene are MNHEY and SVGAGI. V was trimmed by 2 bases and J by 8 bases, leaving 13 bases between them.

The chain employs TRBV7-2 and TRBJ2-7; TRBD2 aligns across 7 bases. Per germline, CDR1 SGHTA and CDR2 FQGNSA. This CDR3 has 13 residues. After removal of 8 bases from V and 0 bases from J, the junction contained 4 bases not matched to a gene. DNA for the CDR3: TGTGCCAGCTTAACTAGCGCCTCCTACGAGCAGTACTTC. Protein product: CASLTSASYEQYF.

This clone was detected a few times. The chain has TRBV6-1 and TRBJ2-1, with TRBD2 matching 9 bases. There are 15 residues in the CDR3. With V trimmed by 4 bases and J by 1 base, 2 bases remained unmatched. Germline CDR1 MNHNS, CDR2 SASEGT. DNA for the CDR3: TGTGCCAGCAGTGGAAGCGGGAGGTCCTACAATGAGCAGTTCTTC. As protein: CASSGSGRSYNEQFF.

The chain is built from TRBV6-5 and TRBJ2-7; TRBD1 aligns across 9 bases. Germline CDR1 and CDR2: MNHEY and SVGAGI. The CDR3 contains 13 residues. V lost 5 bases to trimming and J lost 7 bases; unmatched junction nucleotides: 6. The chain's CDR3 is CASSRTGEREQYF. The DNA for the CDR3 is TGTGCCAGCAGTCGGACAGGGGAACGTGAGCAGTACTTC.

The V and J genes are TRBV2 and TRBJ1-1; TRBD1 is a possible D gene (6 bases). The V end lost 9 bases, the J end lost 5 bases, and 13 bases lay between the germline ends. From germline, CDR1 is SNHLY and CDR2 FYNNEI. CDR3 length: 12 residues. The CDR3 sequence is CASYRVTTEAFF. In DNA, the CDR3 is TGTGCCAGTTACAGGGTTACGACTGAAGCTTTCTTT.

The chain joins TRBV13 to TRBJ1-3; 7 bases line up with TRBD1. Trimming removed 4 bases from V and 2 bases from J; junction bases left unmatched: 2. The germline CDR1 and CDR2 sequences are PRHDT and FYEKMQ (reference sequence). The CDR3 runs 14 residues. The CDR3 here is CASSSQGTGNTIYF. The CDR3 DNA follows: TGTGCCAGCAGCTCACAGGGGACTGGAAACACCATATATTTT.

The chain uses TRBV2 and TRBJ1-1; 9 positions agree with TRBD1. Trimming took 5 bases from V and 6 from J; bases not matched to a gene: 4. The CDR3 loop spans 13 amino acids. Germline V gene sequence: CDR1 SNHLY, CDR2 FYNNEI. CDR3 loop: CASSIGQGPEAFF. In DNA, the CDR3 is TGTGCCAGCAGTATAGGACAGGGGCCTGAAGCTTTCTTT.

The CDR3 DNA sequence: TGTGCCAGCTCACCCCCGACAGGGCTCGACTACGAGCAGTACTTC. It specifies CASSPPTGLDYEQYF. The gene calls are TRBV18 and TRBJ2-7; 7 nucleotides align to TRBD1. This CDR3 has 15 residues. Germline CDR1 and CDR2: KGHSH and LQKENI. With 3 bases clipped from V and 3 bases from J, the junction kept 8 bases outside the gene matches.

The chain couples TRBV7-3 to TRBJ2-7; the D gene is possibly TRBD2 (5 bases). The CDR3 spans 13 residues. Germline CDR1 is SGHTA and CDR2 is FQGTGA. V was cut by 5 bases and J by 6 bases, with 14 bases left in between. CDR3 in DNA: TGTGCCAGCAGCCCCACGGGGTCCCTCGAGCAGTACTTC. Protein product: CASSPTGSLEQYF. Full variable domain (outside the CDR3, taken from reference TRBV7-3 and TRBJ2-7): GAGVSQTPSNKVTEKGKYVELRCDPISGHTALYWYRQSLGQGPEFLIYFQGTGAADDSGLPNDRFFAVRPEGSVSTLKIQRTERGDSAVYLCASSPTGSLEQYFGPGTRLTVT.

DNA for the CDR3: TGTGCCAGCAGGTCTTGGACAGGGGGTCAGCCCCAGCATTTT. As protein: CASRSWTGGQPQHF. The V call is TRBV2, the J call TRBJ1-5, with 10 bases lining up with TRBD1. The germline CDR1 and CDR2 sequences are SNHLY and FYNNEI. J lost 6 bases, V lost 6 bases, and 5 bases had no gene match. This CDR3 spans 14 amino acids. The whole variable domain, filled in from reference TRBV2 and TRBJ1-5, reads EPEVTQTPSHQVTQMGQEVILRCVPISNHLYFYWYRQILGQKVEFLVSFYNNEISEKSEIFDDQFSVERPDGSNFTLKIRSTKLEDSAMYFCASRSWTGGQPQHFGDGTRLSIL.

The chain carries TRBV5-1 and TRBJ1-1; perhaps TRBD1 as D (6 bases). Germline values: CDR1 SGHRS, CDR2 YFSETQ. With 0 bases removed from V and 8 bases from J, the gap between germline ends came to 14 bases. This CDR3 contains 14 residues. Here the CDR3 DNA reads TGCGCCAGCAGCTTGGAACCGGGACAAAAAGAAGCTTTCTTT. It yields the protein CASSLEPGQKEAFF.

The V call is TRBV2, the J call TRBJ1-4; 7 bases fit TRBD1. The CDR3 is made up of 14 amino acids. Germline lookup yields CDR1 SNHLY and CDR2 FYNNEI. The V segment lost 6 bases and the J segment 8 bases; nucleotides outside the gene matches: 9. CDR3 sequence (DNA): TGTGCCAGCAGACTTGACAGGGTGGAAGAAAAACTGTTTTTT. It yields the protein CASRLDRVEEKLFF.

The rearrangement links TRBV6-1 to TRBJ1-1, with a possible D match to TRBD1 (5 bases). The CDR3 loop spans 13 amino acids. Germline CDR1 is MNHNS and CDR2 is SASEGT. Trimming left V 0 bases short and J 10 bases short, with 12 bases between. The CDR3 loop reads CASSEAGTWGAFF. The DNA of the CDR3 is TGTGCCAGCAGTGAAGCGGGGACTTGGGGAGCTTTCTTT.

The chain carries TRBV7-3 and TRBJ2-3, with D perhaps matching TRBD1 (6 bases). V lost 1 base to trimming and J lost 2 bases, with 10 bases between them. The CDR3 runs 15 residues. Germline CDR1 is SGHTA and CDR2 is FQGTGA. The CDR3 reads CASSLRGQNTDTQYF. CDR3 DNA sequence: TGTGCCAGCAGCTTAAGGGGGCAGAACACAGATACGCAGTATTTT.

The J gene is TRBJ2-2, the V gene TRBV7-6; 8 nucleotides agree with TRBD1. J lost 7 bases, V lost 1 base, and 14 bases had no gene match. CDR3 length: 18 residues. Germline lookup yields CDR1 SGHVS and CDR2 FNYEAQ. The CDR3: CASSLVLDATGALGELFF. The CDR3 DNA reads as TGTGCCAGCAGCTTAGTGCTAGATGCGACAGGGGCTCTCGGGGAGCTGTTTTTT.

The chain couples TRBV2 to TRBJ2-5; TRBD2 is a possible D gene (6 bases). The CDR3 runs 14 residues. V dropped 7 bases and J dropped 5 bases, with 17 bases sitting between them. The germline V gene has CDR1 SNHLY and CDR2 FYNNEI. CDR3 sequence (DNA): TGTGCCAGCAAGAGGCGGGATACGGGGGAGACCCAGTACTTC. Amino acid sequence: CASKRRDTGETQYF.

In this sample, this clone turned up once. The rearrangement uses TRBV2 and TRBJ1-2, with a tentative D call TRBD1 (6 bases). Germline values: CDR1 SNHLY, CDR2 FYNNEI. Trimming left V 5 bases short and J 6 bases short, with 22 bases between. This CDR3 is 16 amino acids long. The CDR3 sequence is CASSYTLTGTVNGYTF. The CDR3 bases are TGTGCCAGCAGTTACACCTTGACAGGTACCGTAAATGGCTACACCTTC.

J is TRBJ2-1 and V is TRBV4-3; 7 bases match TRBD2. Trimming took 0 bases from V and 3 from J; bases not matched to a gene: 8. Germline V gene lookup returns CDR1 LGHNA and CDR2 YSLEER. The CDR3 totals 17 residues. The CDR3 DNA is TGCGCCAGCAGCCAAGAATTAGGCGGGAGAGTCTACAATGAGCAGTTCTTC. Protein product: CASSQELGGRVYNEQFF.

V usage is TRBV6-6 and J usage is TRBJ2-7, with TRBD2 identical over 10 bases. V lost 6 bases to trimming and J lost 4 bases; unmatched junction nucleotides: 9. Germline V gene lookup returns CDR1 MNHNY and CDR2 SVGAGI (reference sequence). The CDR3 loop spans 15 amino acids. In DNA form, the CDR3 reads TGTGCCAGCAGCTTTCCTAGCGGGAGTAAGTACGAGCAGTACTTC. Amino acids: CASSFPSGSKYEQYF.

The chain carries TRBV6-1 and TRBJ2-7; no firm D call. CDR1 and CDR2 (germline): MNHNS, SASEGT. This CDR3 is 14 amino acids long. The V end was cut by 2 bases, the J end by 2 bases, with 10 bases between. CDR3 in DNA: TGTGCCAGCAGTGAAATTAGCCTGGCCTACGAGCAGTACTTC. It specifies CASSEISLAYEQYF.

This clone showed up just once. The J gene is TRBJ2-7, the V gene TRBV2; the D is unclear. V was clipped by 4 bases and J by 2 bases, with 15 bases between them. The V gene's germline CDR1 is SNHLY and CDR2 FYNNEI. This CDR3 contains 15 residues. The CDR3 DNA reads as TGTGCCAGCAGTGCCGAAACAGTGACCCCCTACGAGCAGTACTTC. Its translation: CASSAETVTPYEQYF.

The CDR3 nucleotides are TGTGCCAGCAGTTTATATGGGAGGGGGAGCCAAGAGACCCAGTACTTC. As protein: CASSLYGRGSQETQYF. This rearrangement joins TRBV28 to TRBJ2-5, with D tentatively TRBD2 (7 bases). The germline gives CDR1 MDHEN, CDR2 SYDVKM. Trimming pared 1 base from V and 1 base from J, leaving 13 bases between. This CDR3 has 16 amino acids.

The J gene is TRBJ2-7, the V gene TRBV7-5; the table's D call TRBD1 went unverified against the DNA. TRBV7-5 is a pseudogene. The CDR3 extends over 13 amino acids. The CDR3 bases are TGTGCCAGAAGCTTAACAGGCTCCTACGAGCAGTACTTC. Amino acids: CARSLTGSYEQYF.

The gene calls are TRBV7-9 and TRBJ1-2, with D tentatively TRBD1 (6 bases). The CDR3 sequence is 12 residues long. Germline V gene data show CDR1 as SEHNR and CDR2 as FQNEAQ (reference sequence). Trimming stripped 3 bases from V and 8 bases from J, with 10 bases between. The chain's CDR3 is CASSFGQGGYTF. CDR3 DNA: TGTGCCAGCAGCTTCGGTCAGGGGGGCTACACCTTC.

This sequence joins TRBV5-1 and TRBJ1-3; no reliable D call. Trimming cost V 2 bases and J 0 bases, with 9 bases left between them. Germline CDR1 SGHRS, CDR2 YFSETQ. This CDR3 comprises 15 residues. The CDR3 loop is CASSFMPDSGNTIYF. CDR3 coding DNA: TGCGCCAGCAGCTTCATGCCAGACTCTGGAAACACCATATATTTT.

Remarks on this clone: Other DNA sequences in the same sample also yield this CDR3. This CDR3 is CASSPGQYNEQFF. CDR3 sequence (DNA): TGTGCCAGCAGTCCAGGACAGTACAATGAGCAGTTCTTC. The chain is built from TRBV28 and TRBJ2-1, with D possibly TRBD1 on 6 matching bases. The CDR3 is 13 amino acids. The ends were cut back, 5 bases at V and 4 bases at J, with 9 bases in the middle. Per the germline V gene, CDR1 is MDHEN and CDR2 is SYDVKM. The full variable domain, in which reference TRBV28 and TRBJ2-1 provide the parts outside the CDR3, is DVKVTQSSRYLVKRTGEKVFLECVQDMDHENMFWYRQDPGLGLRLIYFSYDVKMKEKGDIPEGYSVSREKKERFSLILESASTNQTSMYLCASSPGQYNEQFFGPGTRLTVL.

The chain carries TRBV27 and TRBJ2-7; tentative D call: TRBD2 (7 bases). V lost 3 bases, J lost 2 bases, and 11 bases lay in between. The CDR3 is 14 residues long. The V gene's germline CDR1 is MNHEY and CDR2 SMNVEV (reference sequence). The CDR3 is CASSFGGAPYEQYF. The DNA of the CDR3 is TGTGCCAGCAGTTTTGGGGGGGCTCCCTACGAGCAGTACTTC.

The V gene is TRBV5-8, the J gene TRBJ2-5; maybe TRBD2 (5 bases). The CDR3 has 13 residues. Germline values: CDR1 SGHTS, CDR2 YDEGEE. Trimming pared 0 bases from V and 4 bases from J, leaving 7 bases between. CDR3 in amino acids: CASSLAGVETQYF. CDR3 in DNA: TGTGCCAGCAGCTTGGCCGGGGTAGAGACCCAGTACTTC.